This T cell receptor (beta chain) was documented in a study of beta chain features in type 1 diabetes. Expressed TCRB transcripts were sequenced, since all the RNA that had been isolated was reverse transcribed. Generated by immunoSEQ multiplex PCR, the TCRdb table keeps only in-frame clones and is missing some. The sample consists of a few hundred thousand clones, 13% of them appearing once. Study findings and constraints: In all four CD4+ subsets, TCRB CDR3 length was significantly, moderately reduced in type 1 diabetes.

A note on this clone: As yet, its antigen is unknown.

Trimming removed 5 bases from V and 1 base from J; junction bases left unmatched: 6. The CDR3 extends over 16 amino acids. Germline V gene data show CDR1 as KGHSH and CDR2 as LQKENI. The material sequenced was naive CD4+ T cells from blood. The rearrangement links TRBV18 to TRBJ2-1; 9 bases match TRBD2. The sequence came from a woman aged 18-35 years with type 1 diabetes. CDR3 in amino acids: CASSSSLAGSYNEQFF. Written as DNA, the CDR3 is TGTGCCAGCTCATCCTCTCTAGCGGGATCCTACAATGAGCAGTTCTTC.